This paragraph reports one T cell receptor (beta chain). The target of this receptor is not known. No per-base quality is available; no much larger clone lies one base away. TCRbeta CDR3 regions were amplified from genomic DNA by means of the immunoSEQ Assay, a bias-controlled multiplex PCR. Processing in the source paper ran as follows. The number of nucleated cells in each sample was estimated by amplification of reference gene primers within the assay. To quantify the absolute abundance of each unique TCRbeta CDR3 rearrangement, sequence reads were collapsed and filtered. For each sample, productive Simpson clonality was calculated as the square root of Simpson's diversity index across productive rearrangements. Sourced from immuneACCESS, this table was stored by TCRdb with only in-frame sequences that have V and J called. A share of the clones is absent; for the studies checked, an unresolved V gene accounts for under half, and the remainder has no known explanation. V and J calls plus clone size are reproduced from that table; the DNA served to infer D and trimming. For this sample the table gives fewer than 130,000 clones, of which under 75% were detected only once. Approximately 6.2% of the sample rests with the top ten.

The record originates from a study of blood T cell repertoires in COVID-19 (dated by TCRdb to 2018 to 2020). As for the study more broadly: Collaborator samples came from the United States, Italy and Spain and covered acute and convalescent phases of COVID-19. Subjects who had been exposed to COVID-19, were actively infected with it, or had recovered from it provided the deeply sampled blood TCRbeta repertoires that made up the dataset. Where available, HLA class I and class II types were obtained from metadata supplied by the sample provider rather than from assay-based typing. The prospective study material was composed of cDNA or gDNA derived from T cells, B-cell-depleted T cells, or PBMCs. The samples were drawn from two sources: the first 160 participants of the ongoing ImmuneRACE study, and 1,200 or so subjects contributed by 6 global collaborators. A freely available public database, intended as a resource for researchers studying the immune response to SARS-CoV-2, is where the repertoires were released. The sample metadata nearly always contained a de-identified subject ID, COVID-19 status, age in years and sex. What the research found in general, with its limitations: How much clinical and demographic metadata was included differed by source and by participant, and the metadata was provided uncurated.

V is pruned by 5 bases and J by 9 bases, leaving 14 bases of the junction without a gene match. CDR3 length: 15 amino acids, cysteine to phenylalanine. The sequence is cut down to CDR3 DNA, 45 bases in frame from base 1. The germline V gene (reference sequence) sets CDR1 to LNHNV and CDR2 to YYDKDF. The collaborating institutions used their own protocols to collect whole blood in K2EDTA tubes. For TCRbeta analysis, collaborators shipped samples in one of three forms: frozen whole blood, isolated PBMCs, or DNA extracted from either of those sample types. The clonotype originates from a man older than 75 with acute or convalescent COVID-19. This chain joins TRBV15 to TRBJ2-5, with 8 central nucleotides matching TRBD2. Source material: peripheral blood. The nucleotide sequence is TGTGCCACCAGCGCGCTAGCGGGTGACTCTGAGCCCCAGTACTTC. This translates into CATSALAGDSEPQYF.